Listed here are 5 T cell receptor beta chains from one sample, sequenced in a study of T cell repertoires in cytomegalovirus infection. The antigens of these receptors remain unknown. TCRdb ran MiXCR on the reads and lists one entry per CDR3 protein. The sample consists of about 770,000 distinct CDR3 sequences, about 27% of them appearing once. This specimen consisted of cultured CD8+ T cells from PBMCs, obtained from culture after CMV antigen stimulation. The origin of the receptors is a human donor in good health (CMV status not recorded). Some clones in this sample may be carry-over from other donors' samples.

This clonotype has ten or more counts. This rearrangement joins TRBV27 to TRBJ1-4, with D perhaps TRBD1 (6 bases). Germline V CDR1 and CDR2: MNHEY, SMNVEV (reference sequence). V shed 8 bases and J shed 8 bases, with 18 bases lying between them. The CDR3 consists of 14 residues. CDR3 loop: CASGDRTLVEKLFF. CDR3 coding DNA: TGTGCCAGCGGAGACAGGACCCTAGTAGAAAAACTGTTTTTT.

This clonotype was recorded a few times. The J gene is TRBJ2-7, the V gene TRBV24-1; 9 positions agree with TRBD1. The V and J ends lost 1 base and 2 bases, in that order; junction bases with no gene match: 8. Germline V gives CDR1 KGHDR, CDR2 SFDVKD. The CDR3 loop spans 17 amino acids. CDR3 residues: CATSDFFRDRETYEQYF. The CDR3 coding sequence is TGTGCCACCAGTGATTTTTTCCGGGACAGGGAAACCTACGAGCAGTACTTC.

This chain connects TRBV5-5 to TRBJ2-7; perhaps TRBD1 as D (6 bases). The CDR3 has 12 amino acids. Germline CDR1 reads SGHKS; CDR2 reads YYEKEE (reference sequence). Deletions cut 4 bases from V and 3 bases from J, with 8 bases between. The CDR3 here is CASSHRDYEQYF. The CDR3 DNA follows: TGTGCCAGCAGCCACAGGGACTACGAGCAGTACTTC.

This clonotype was picked up a small number of times. This chain connects TRBV7-9 to TRBJ1-4; D is possibly TRBD1 (6 bases). The CDR3 has 14 residues. V lost 5 bases to trimming and J lost 3 bases, with 10 bases between them. In germline, CDR1 is SEHNR, CDR2 FQNEAQ (reference sequence). The CDR3 here is CASSRGQANEKLFF. The DNA of the CDR3 is TGTGCCAGCAGCCGGGGACAAGCTAATGAAAAACTGTTTTTT.

The chain has TRBV7-8 and TRBJ1-5, with D perhaps TRBD1 (5 bases). Trimming took off 8 bases at V and 6 bases at J, with 11 bases between the two ends. Looked up from germline, CDR1 is SGHVS and CDR2 is FQNEAQ. The CDR3 covers 12 residues. CDR3 sequence reads: CASGGGGQPQHF. The CDR3 bases are TGTGCCAGCGGGGGGGGGGGTCAGCCCCAGCATTTT.